Listed below are T cell receptor beta chains from one sample, sequenced in a study of T cell responses to AZD1222 COVID-19 vaccine. Assay: immunoSEQ multiplex PCR; the TCRdb copy retains only in-frame clones and omits some. The table shows approximately 71,000 clones, with approximately 80% occurring only once. The sequences come from peripheral blood, collected on day 0 of AZD1222 vaccination. The receptor set was obtained from an adult in good health. The CDR3 runs from the conserved cysteine through the conserved F or W. The order of the fields is J gene, V gene, D gene, clone size, CDR3 protein, CDR3 DNA. The D gene is left open where the match is weak. Clone size is shown for a subset of rows, as once, few, many or a class of expanded clone.

TRBJ2-7	TRBV4-2	NA	NA	CASSPQVGVGSYEQYF	TGTGCCAGCAGCCCCCAGGTTGGGGTGGGGTCCTACGAGCAGTACTTC
TRBJ2-1	TRBV11-2	NA	NA	CASSLGRGPKAYNEQFF	TGTGCCAGCAGCTTAGGACGGGGCCCTAAGGCCTACAATGAGCAGTTCTTC
TRBJ2-5	TRBV6-5	TRBD1	once	CASSHRGSETQYF	TGTGCCAGCAGCCACAGGGGGTCGGAGACCCAGTACTTC
TRBJ1-2	TRBV7-9	TRBD1	NA	CASSETQGPGYGYTF	TGTGCCAGCAGCGAAACACAGGGGCCTGGCTATGGCTACACCTTC
TRBJ2-7	TRBV6-5	NA	NA	CASSYRERAYEQYF	TGTGCCAGCAGTTACCGGGAGAGAGCCTACGAGCAGTACTTC
TRBJ2-1	TRBV6-5	TRBD2	NA	CASSYLSGGAYNEQFF	TGTGCCAGCAGTTACCTTAGCGGGGGGGCCTACAATGAGCAGTTCTTC
TRBJ1-1	TRBV2	NA	few	CASRITTEEAFF	TGTGCCAGCAGGATCACGACAGAAGAAGCTTTCTTT
TRBJ2-2	TRBV6-5	TRBD1	NA	CASPLGTVDTGELFF	TGTGCCAGCCCTCTGGGGACAGTCGACACCGGGGAGCTGTTTTTT
TRBJ2-7	TRBV6-6	NA	NA	CASSYNPQDEQYF	TGTGCCAGCAGTTATAATCCCCAGGACGAGCAGTACTTC
TRBJ1-2	TRBV6-5	NA	NA	CASTIRGDRGYTF	TGTGCCAGCACCATACGGGGGGACCGTGGCTACACCTTC
TRBJ2-3	TRBV6-5	TRBD2	few	CASSYSLAASTDTQYF	TGTGCCAGCAGTTACTCACTAGCGGCCAGCACAGATACGCAGTATTTT
TRBJ1-2	TRBV11-2	TRBD1	NA	CASSWRDSYGYTF	TGTGCCAGCAGCTGGCGGGACAGCTATGGCTACACCTTC
TRBJ1-4	TRBV5-6	NA	NA	CASSLDGGASVSEKLFF	TGTGCCAGCAGCTTGGACGGGGGCGCTTCGGTCAGTGAAAAACTGTTTTTT
TRBJ2-5	TRBV6-5	NA	NA	CASLLQETQYF	TGTGCCAGCCTTTTACAAGAGACCCAGTACTTC
TRBJ2-3	TRBV29-1	TRBD2	NA	CSGDSRGGVTDTQYF	TGCAGCGGTGACTCCCGCGGGGGAGTGACAGATACGCAGTATTTT
TRBJ2-3	TRBV12-3/TRBV12-4	NA	few	CASRRTDTQYF	TGTGCCAGCAGGCGAACAGATACGCAGTATTTT
TRBJ2-7	TRBV5-1	TRBD1	once	CASSSGTGAYEQYF	TGCGCCAGCAGCTCCGGGACAGGGGCTTACGAGCAGTACTTC
TRBJ1-4	TRBV7-6	NA	few	CASSSTGSGEKLFF	TGTGCCAGCAGCTCAACAGGGAGTGGTGAAAAACTGTTTTTT
TRBJ1-1	TRBV19	NA	NA	CASNEGGTEAFF	TGTGCCAGTAATGAGGGGGGCACTGAAGCTTTCTTT
TRBJ2-3	TRBV10-3	TRBD2	NA	CAISLAGGPGDTQYF	TGTGCCATCAGCCTAGCGGGGGGGCCGGGCGATACGCAGTATTTT
TRBJ2-7	TRBV28	NA	NA	CASSLISASEQYF	TGTGCCAGCAGTTTGATTTCCGCGAGCGAGCAGTACTTC
TRBJ2-3	TRBV5-8	TRBD1	NA	CASSWTGGAALTDTQYF	TGTGCCAGCTCCTGGACAGGAGGTGCCGCACTTACAGATACGCAGTATTTT
TRBJ1-1	TRBV19	NA	NA	CASSTTENTEAFF	TGTGCCAGTAGTACAACAGAGAACACTGAAGCTTTCTTT
TRBJ2-1	TRBV5-5	TRBD1	NA	CASSFFMGTGDREQFF	TGTGCCAGCAGCTTCTTTATGGGGACAGGGGATCGGGAGCAGTTCTTC
TRBJ1-4	TRBV27	NA	NA	CASSLSTNEKLFF	TGTGCCAGCAGTTTATCGACTAATGAAAAACTGTTTTTT
TRBJ1-5	TRBV6-6	NA	NA	CASSSNQPQHF	TGTGCCAGCAGCAGTAATCAGCCCCAGCATTTT
TRBJ2-2	TRBV4-2	NA	NA	CASSQVTFNTGELFF	TGTGCCAGCAGCCAAGTGACTTTTAACACCGGGGAGCTGTTTTTT
TRBJ1-5	TRBV19	NA	NA	CASGTRYNQPQHF	TGTGCCAGTGGTACACGTTACAATCAGCCCCAGCATTTT
TRBJ2-1	TRBV7-9	NA	NA	CASSADWGVYNEQFF	TGTGCCAGCAGCGCGGATTGGGGGGTCTACAATGAGCAGTTCTTC
TRBJ1-6	TRBV5-5	NA	NA	CASSLDKSSYNSPLHF	TGTGCCAGCAGCCTTGACAAGAGCTCCTATAATTCACCCCTCCACTTT
TRBJ2-7	TRBV7-8	TRBD2	NA	CASSLTSGGYYEQYF	TGTGCCAGCAGCTTAACTTCGGGGGGATACTACGAGCAGTACTTC
TRBJ1-3	TRBV19	NA	once	CASSMDSSGNTIYF	TGTGCCAGTAGTATGGACAGCTCTGGAAACACCATATATTTT